A selection of T cell receptor beta chains follows, all from one sample in a study of blood T cell repertoires in COVID-19. The data were produced by immunoSEQ multiplex PCR, yet TCRdb's version contains in-frame clones alone and is incomplete. The sample includes a few hundred thousand clones, more than 90% of them seen just once. The material sequenced was PBMCs or T cells enriched from blood (not recorded which). The receptors were gathered from a woman in her 30s who had recovered from COVID-19. CDR3s include the opening cysteine and the closing phenylalanine or tryptophan. The order of the fields is J gene, V gene, CDR3 protein.

>TRBJ2-5|TRBV4-2
CASSQALSGAQYF
>TRBJ2-1|TRBV27
CASSLQAGGIAEQFF
>TRBJ2-2|TRBV12-3/TRBV12-4
CASSRQVNGELFF
>TRBJ2-1|TRBV18
CASSPEYNEQFF
>TRBJ2-1|TRBV6-1
CASREGASSYNEQFF
>TRBJ1-2|TRBV30
CAWTFDSNYGYTF
>TRBJ2-7|TRBV27
CASSSRGGGYEQYF
>TRBJ2-2|TRBV9
CASSGGTVITGELFF
>TRBJ2-7|TRBV19
CASSRLPRYEQYF
>TRBJ2-7|TRBV11-1
CASSLSLAGYEQYF
>TRBJ1-2|TRBV27
CASSWTGTESNYGYTF
>TRBJ1-6|TRBV28
CASTVTGVNSPLHF
>TRBJ2-1|TRBV9
CASSKGGSGYTYNEQFF
>TRBJ1-5|TRBV2
CASSGSGNLDSNQPQHF
>TRBJ1-3|TRBV30
CALQGNGNTIYF
>TRBJ2-7|TRBV28
CASSSGQTYEQYF
>TRBJ2-7|TRBV27
CASSFYRGYEQYF
>TRBJ1-6|TRBV6-5
CASRGTAFDNSPLHF
>TRBJ2-1|TRBV11-2
CASSQDRGREQFF
>TRBJ2-7|TRBV10-3
CAISEAWEQYF
>TRBJ2-1|TRBV20-1
CSASTGALATSSYNEQFF
>TRBJ1-1|TRBV4-2
CASSQEQSNTEAFF
>TRBJ1-1|TRBV7-8
CASSLVPGTEAFF
>TRBJ1-4|TRBV15
CATSRESTGSNEKLFF
>TRBJ1-2|TRBV9
CASSVGQGAAGYTF
>TRBJ2-1|TRBV19
CASSLSGGAAYNEQFF
>TRBJ2-1|TRBV19
CARRGDNEQFF
>TRBJ1-2|TRBV5-4
CASSVDGVVGYTF